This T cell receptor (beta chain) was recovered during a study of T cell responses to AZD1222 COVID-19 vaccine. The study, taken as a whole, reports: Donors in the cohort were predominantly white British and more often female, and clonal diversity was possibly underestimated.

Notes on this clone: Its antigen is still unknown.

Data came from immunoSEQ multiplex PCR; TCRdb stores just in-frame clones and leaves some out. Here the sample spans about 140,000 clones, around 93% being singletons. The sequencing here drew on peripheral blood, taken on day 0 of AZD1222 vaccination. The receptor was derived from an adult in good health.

The CDR3 protein is CASTWGAVMNTEAFF. The CDR3 DNA follows: TGTGCCAGCACCTGGGGGGCAGTCATGAACACTGAAGCTTTCTTT. The genes are TRBV28 and TRBJ1-1; tentative D call: TRBD1 (6 bases). Germline V gene sequence: CDR1 MDHEN, CDR2 SYDVKM. The CDR3 is made up of 15 amino acids. V was trimmed by 7 bases and J by 0 bases, leaving 15 bases between them.